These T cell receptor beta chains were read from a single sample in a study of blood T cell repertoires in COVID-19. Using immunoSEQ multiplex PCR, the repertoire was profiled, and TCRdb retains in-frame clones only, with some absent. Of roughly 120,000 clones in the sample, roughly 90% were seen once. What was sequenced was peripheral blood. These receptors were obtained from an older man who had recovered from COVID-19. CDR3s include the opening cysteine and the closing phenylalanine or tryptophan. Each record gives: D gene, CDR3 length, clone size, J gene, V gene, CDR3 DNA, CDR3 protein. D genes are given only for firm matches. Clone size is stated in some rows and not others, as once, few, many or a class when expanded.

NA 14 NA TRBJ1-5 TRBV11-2 TGTGCCAGCACCAAGGTTGAGAGCGGGGGACCCCAGCATTTT CASTKVESGGPQHF
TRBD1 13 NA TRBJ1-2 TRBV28 TGTGCCAGCAGGGGAGGACAGGGTGGTGGCTACACCTTC CASRGGQGGGYTF
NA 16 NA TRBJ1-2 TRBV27 TGTGCCAGCAGCCAATACCCCCCCGGGGGGAGGGGTGGCTACACCTTC CASSQYPPGGRGGYTF
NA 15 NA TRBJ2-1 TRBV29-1 TGCAGCGTCCTCCGAGGGTCGGGAGAATACAATGAGCAGTTCTTC CSVLRGSGEYNEQFF
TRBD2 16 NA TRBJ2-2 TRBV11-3 TGTGCCAGCAGCTTAGCGGAGACTAGCGGTGGCGGGGAGCTGTTTTTT CASSLAETSGGGELFF
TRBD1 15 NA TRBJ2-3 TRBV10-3 TGTGCCATCAACGGGCAGGGGGCGGCTGGAGATACGCAGTATTTT CAINGQGAAGDTQYF
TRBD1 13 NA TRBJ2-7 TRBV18 TGTGCCAGCTCACCGACAGGGGGGGACGAGCAGTACTTC CASSPTGGDEQYF
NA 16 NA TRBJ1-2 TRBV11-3 TGTGCCAGCAGCTTCAGCCTCACTACTGCTAACTATGGCTACACCTTC CASSFSLTTANYGYTF
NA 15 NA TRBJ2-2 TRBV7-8 TGTGCCAGCAGCTTAAGCAGGTTGAACACCGGGGAGCTGTTTTTT CASSLSRLNTGELFF
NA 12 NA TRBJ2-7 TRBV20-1 TGCAGTGCTAGTGATCTAGCTGTCGAGCAGTACTTC CSASDLAVEQYF
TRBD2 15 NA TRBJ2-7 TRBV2 TGTGCCAGCAGTTATACTAGCGGGAGGGTGTCCGAGCAGTACTTC CASSYTSGRVSEQYF
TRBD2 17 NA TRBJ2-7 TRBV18 TGTGCCAGCTCACAATACCCAACTAGCGGGAGTACCTACGAGCAGTACTTC CASSQYPTSGSTYEQYF
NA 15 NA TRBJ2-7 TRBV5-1 TGCGCCAGCAGCTTGGGGGGCGCTACCTCCTACGAGCAGTACTTC CASSLGGATSYEQYF
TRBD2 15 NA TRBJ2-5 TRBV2 TGTGCCGCCGCCGGGACTAGCGGGAGCCAAGAGACCCAGTACTTC CAAAGTSGSQETQYF
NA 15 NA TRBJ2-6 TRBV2 TGTGCCAGCACTCAGCAGGGCGCTGGGGCCAACGTCCTGACTTTC CASTQQGAGANVLTF
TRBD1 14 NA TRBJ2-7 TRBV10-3 TGTGCCATCAGTGTTGGACAGGGGGCTTATGAGCAGTACTTC CAISVGQGAYEQYF
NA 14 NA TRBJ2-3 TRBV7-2 TGTGTCTGCTCCCGGGCAGGGGGCACAGATACGCAGTATTTT CVCSRAGGTDTQYF
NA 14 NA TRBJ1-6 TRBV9 TGTGCCAGCAGCGCCGCCCAGGGGAATTCACCCCTCCACTTT CASSAAQGNSPLHF
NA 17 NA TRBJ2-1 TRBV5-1 TGCGCCAGCAGCTCCTTCGGGCGGGCTAGTGGGTACAATGAGCAGTTCTTC CASSSFGRASGYNEQFF
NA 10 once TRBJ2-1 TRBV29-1 TGCAGCGCCCGGACAACGGAGCAGTTCTTC CSARTTEQFF
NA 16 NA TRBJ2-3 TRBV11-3 TGTGCCAGCAGCTTAGATGGAGCGGGTAGCACAGATACGCAGTATTTT CASSLDGAGSTDTQYF
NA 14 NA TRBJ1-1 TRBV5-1 TGCGCCAGCAGCTTGAATGCGGAGAACACTGAAGCTTTCTTT CASSLNAENTEAFF
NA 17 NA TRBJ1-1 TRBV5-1 TGCGCCAGCAGCTTCAGGGGAGCGATGGGCTTGAACACTGAAGCTTTTTTT CASSFRGAMGLNTEAFF
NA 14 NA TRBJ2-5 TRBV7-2 TGTGCCAGCGCCCAATATCAGGGGTTGGAGACCCAGTACTTC CASAQYQGLETQYF
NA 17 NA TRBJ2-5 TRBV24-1 TGTGCCACCAGTGATCGCCCGGGCCGTAAGGGGGAAGAGACCCAGTACTTC CATSDRPGRKGEETQYF
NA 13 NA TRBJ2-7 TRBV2 TGTGCCAGCAGGACAGGAACCCGTTACGAGCAGTACTTC CASRTGTRYEQYF
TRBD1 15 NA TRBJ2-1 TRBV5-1 TGCGCCAGCAGCCCGCGACAGGGTACCTACAATGAGCAGTTCTTC CASSPRQGTYNEQFF
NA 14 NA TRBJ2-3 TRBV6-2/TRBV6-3 TGTGCCAGCACCCCTGGGGGGAGCACAGATACGCAGTATTTT CASTPGGSTDTQYF
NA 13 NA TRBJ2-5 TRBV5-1 TGCGCCAGCGCGCCGGGAGTGTGGGAGACCCAGTACTTC CASAPGVWETQYF
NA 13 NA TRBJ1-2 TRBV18 TGTGCCAGCTCAGAGGGCAGGAACTATGGCTACACCTTC CASSEGRNYGYTF
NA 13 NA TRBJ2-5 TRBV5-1 TGCGCCAGCAGTCGTGAGGCCGAGGAGACCCAGTACTTC CASSREAEETQYF
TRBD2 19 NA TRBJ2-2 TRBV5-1 TGCGCCAGCAGCACAGCGGGACTAGCGGGCCTGAGGGGTACCGGGGAGCTGTTTTTT CASSTAGLAGLRGTGELFF
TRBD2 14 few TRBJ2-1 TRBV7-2 TGTGCCAGCAGCTTAACCGGGACTAGCAATGAGCAGTTCTTC CASSLTGTSNEQFF
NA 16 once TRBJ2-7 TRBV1 TGCACCAGCAGCCAAGTTCCGGACAGGGGTAACCGGGAGCAGTACTTC CTSSQVPDRGNREQYF
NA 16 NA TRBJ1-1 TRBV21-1 TGTGCCAGCAGAAATGGGGGGACAGGGCCGAACACTGAAGCTTTCTTT CASRNGGTGPNTEAFF
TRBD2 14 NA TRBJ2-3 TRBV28 TGTGCCAGCATCGCGGCGGGGGGGCCAGATACGCAGTATTTT CASIAAGGPDTQYF
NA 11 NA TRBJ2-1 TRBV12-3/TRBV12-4 TGTGCCAGCAGTTCCTTCAATGAGCAGTTCTTC CASSSFNEQFF
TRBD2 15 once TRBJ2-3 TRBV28 TGTGCCAGCAGTCGCAGACTAGCGGGAGCAGATACGCAGTATTTT CASSRRLAGADTQYF
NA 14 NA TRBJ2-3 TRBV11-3 TGTGCCAGCAGCTCCTTTAGCTCCACAGATACGCAGTATTTT CASSSFSSTDTQYF
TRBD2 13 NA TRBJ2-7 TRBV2 TGTGCCAGCAGTACCGGGGGGTCCTACGAGCAGTACTTC CASSTGGSYEQYF
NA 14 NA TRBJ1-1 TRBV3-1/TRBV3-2 TGTGCCAGCAGCCAAGATAGTTGGGGGGGAGGTGCTTTCTTT CASSQDSWGGGAFF
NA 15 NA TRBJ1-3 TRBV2 TGTGCCAGCAGTGCAAGACAGGTCACGTTGAACACCATATATTTT CASSARQVTLNTIYF
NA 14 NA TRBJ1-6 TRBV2 TGTGCCAGCAGTGAGGCAAGAACTAATTCACCCCTCCACTTT CASSEARTNSPLHF